The next 18 T cell receptor beta chains were all read from a single sample in a study of T cells in Graves' hyperthyroidism and ophthalmopathy. RNA transcripts gave rise to amplified TCR beta CDR3 regions. First-round RT-PCR with HTBI primers amplified the TCR CDR3 region. TCRdb called the multiplex PCR reads again in MiXCR, with one record for every CDR3 protein. The sample yields approximately 690,000 distinct CDR3 sequences, about 14% seen once. Sequencing input: blood. The source of these receptors is a woman aged 50 to 60 with Graves' ophthalmopathy.

This rearrangement joins TRBV19 to TRBJ2-5; D is possibly TRBD1 (6 bases). Germline V lookup: CDR1 LNHDA, CDR2 SQIVND (reference sequence). This CDR3 region has 13 residues. V was trimmed by 4 bases and J by 1 base, leaving 7 bases between them. For the CDR3, the DNA is TGTGCCAGTAGTAACAGGGTCCAAGAGACCCAGTACTTC. Translation gives CASSNRVQETQYF.

In its sample, this clonotype was seen a few times. The rearrangement uses TRBV3-1 and TRBJ2-7; 9 bases map to TRBD2. The CDR3 is made up of 14 amino acids. Losses at the gene ends were 3 bases for V and 6 bases for J; bases not matched to a gene: 6. Looked up from germline, CDR1 is LGHDT and CDR2 is YNNKEL (reference sequence). CDR3 sequence (DNA): TGTGCCAGCAGCCAGGCGGGAGGGCCGGGCGAGCAGTACTTC. As protein: CASSQAGGPGEQYF.

This clonotype was detected many times. The germline gene is not matched at one end of the junction; a read error may be the cause. V usage is TRBV27 and J usage is TRBJ2-3, with D perhaps TRBD1 (5 bases). CDR1 is MNHEY, CDR2 SMNVEV, per germline (reference sequence). This CDR3 region has 15 residues. The CDR3 sequence: CASSLLGQGTDTQYF. CDR3 sequence (DNA): TGTGCCAGCAGCTTATTGGGCCAGGGAACAGATACGCAGTATTTT.

The gene calls are TRBV9 and TRBJ1-3, with D perhaps TRBD1 (5 bases). Trimming removed 3 bases from V and 0 bases from J, with 13 bases in between. This CDR3 spans 16 amino acids. The germline V gene encodes CDR1 SGDLS and CDR2 YYNGEE. CDR3 in amino acids: CASSGRDSSSGNTIYF. The CDR3 nucleotides read TGTGCCAGCAGCGGCAGGGATTCGAGCTCTGGAAACACCATATATTTT.

The chain combines TRBV7-2 with TRBJ2-7; 7 bases fit TRBD2. The CDR3 is 15 residues long. From germline, CDR1 is SGHTA and CDR2 FQGNSA. The J segment lost 2 bases and the V segment lost 5 bases, leaving 9 bases of the junction unmatched. In DNA form, the CDR3 reads TGTGCCAGCAGCCTCGGGACTAACCTACCCTACGAGCAGTACTTC. This translates into CASSLGTNLPYEQYF.

Only a few counts were recorded for this clonotype. The rearrangement links TRBV2 to TRBJ1-5; TRBD1 might be the D (5 bases). The ends were cut back, 1 base at V and 7 bases at J, with 26 bases in the middle. CDR1 and CDR2 from the germline V gene are SNHLY and FYNNEI. The CDR3 contains 19 residues. The CDR3 bases are TGTGCCAGCAGTGAAGAACACCCGGGACTTGGATCCCCCCAGCAGCCCCAGCATTTT. The encoded protein is CASSEEHPGLGSPQQPQHF.

This clonotype was seen only once. This sequence may be a read error, since a much larger clone differs from it by one base. V and J are TRBV12-3 or TRBV12-4 and TRBJ2-1, with D maybe TRBD1 (6 bases). Trimming shortened V by 6 bases and J by 9 bases, and 18 bases separated the two germline ends. The CDR3 has 14 residues. In DNA form, the CDR3 reads TGTGCCAGCAGCCACACAGGGATTAACAGTGAGCAGTTCTTC. It translates to CASSHTGINSEQFF.

The sample holds many counts of this clonotype. This chain links TRBV6-5 with TRBJ1-3; 7 nucleotides align to TRBD1. Germline V lookup: CDR1 MNHEY, CDR2 SVGAGI. This CDR3 comprises 16 residues. With 2 bases clipped from V and 4 bases from J, the junction kept 8 bases outside the gene matches. The CDR3 bases are TGTGCCAGCAGTTACCGTAGGGGGCACGGCGGAAACACCATATATTTT. This translates into CASSYRRGHGGNTIYF.

The chain carries TRBV15 and TRBJ1-3; D uncertain. Trimming removed 1 base from V and 0 bases from J, with 10 bases in between. The germline V gene encodes CDR1 LNHNV and CDR2 YYDKDF (reference sequence). CDR3 length equals 16 residues. The CDR3 sequence: CATSRAPGPSGNTIYF. The DNA of the CDR3 is TGTGCCACCAGCAGAGCGCCAGGTCCCTCTGGAAACACCATATATTTT.

This clonotype showed up many times. CDR3 in DNA: TGTGCCAGCAGTGATGAGCAATTTAGCAATCAGCCCCAGCATTTT. Translated, it gives CASSDEQFSNQPQHF. V and J are TRBV2 and TRBJ1-5; D uncertain. CDR1 SNHLY and CDR2 FYNNEI come from the germline V gene. The CDR3 is 15 amino acids. Trimming removed 3 bases from V and 0 bases from J, with 9 bases in between.

This clonotype was counted between two and nine times. V usage is TRBV15 and J usage is TRBJ1-1; possible D gene TRBD1, 5 bases. This CDR3 has 15 residues. The germline gives CDR1 LNHNV, CDR2 YYDKDF (reference sequence). The ends were cut back, 3 bases at V and 6 bases at J, with 17 bases in the middle. Here the CDR3 reads CATSRAQQGGAEAFF. As DNA, the CDR3 is TGTGCCACCAGCAGGGCGCAGCAGGGAGGGGCTGAAGCTTTCTTT. The full variable domain, rest sourced from reference TRBV15 and TRBJ1-1, is DAMVIQNPRYQVTQFGKPVTLSCSQTLNHNVMYWYQQKSSQAPKLLFHYYDKDFNNEADTPDNFQSRRPNTSFCFLDIRSPGLGDTAMYLCATSRAQQGGAEAFFGQGTRLTVV.

This chain links TRBV29-1 with TRBJ2-7; D perhaps matches TRBD1 (5 bases). The CDR3 has 10 residues. V gave up 4 bases and J gave up 8 bases, with 9 bases separating them. CDR1 and CDR2 (germline): SQVTM, ANQGSEA. As DNA, the CDR3 is TGCAGCGTTGCAGGGCCCAAGCAGTACTTC. This translates into CSVAGPKQYF.

This clonotype has ten or more counts. The chain combines TRBV7-2 with TRBJ2-7; TRBD1 is a possible D gene (5 bases). The CDR3 totals 13 residues. The V and J ends lost 10 bases and 7 bases respectively, with 20 bases between them. Germline V CDR1 and CDR2: SGHTA, FQGNSA. The CDR3, as DNA: TGTGCCACCAGGCCAGGGCCCCGGTGGGAGCAGTACTTC. It yields the protein CATRPGPRWEQYF.

This clonotype was counted ten times or more. The gene calls are TRBV27 and TRBJ2-1; D is perhaps TRBD2 (6 bases). The germline V and J ends were trimmed by 2 bases and 2 bases, with 19 bases remaining between them. This CDR3 has 18 residues. CDR1 and CDR2 from the germline V gene are MNHEY and SMNVEV (reference sequence). The CDR3 bases are TGTGCCAGCAGTTTACTCCGGGGAGCGGGCGCTACCTACAATGAGCAGTTCTTC. This sequence encodes CASSLLRGAGATYNEQFF.

This clonotype was recorded many times. The CDR3 region is CASRVTSGRASYNEQFF. The CDR3 nucleotides read TGTGCCAGCAGGGTAACTAGCGGGAGGGCCTCCTACAATGAGCAGTTCTTC. V usage is TRBV12-3 or TRBV12-4 and J usage is TRBJ2-1; TRBD2 matches at 13 bases. The J segment lost 0 bases and the V segment lost 6 bases, leaving 5 bases of the junction unmatched. The CDR3 totals 17 residues.

This clonotype occurred many times. The V and J genes are TRBV6-2 or TRBV6-3 and TRBJ2-7, with D uncertain. The V end lost 5 bases, the J end lost 3 bases, and 8 bases lay between the germline ends. CDR3 length equals 12 residues. Looked up from germline, CDR1 is MNHEY and CDR2 is SVGEGT. The CDR3 DNA is TGTGCCAGCAGTCTCAGCGACTACGAGCAGTACTTC. Protein product: CASSLSDYEQYF.

This chain links TRBV5-6 with TRBJ2-5; perhaps TRBD2 as D (5 bases). Deletions cut 1 base from V and 1 base from J, with 8 bases between. The CDR3 has 14 residues. CDR1 and CDR2 from the germline V gene are SGHDT and YYEEEE. The CDR3 reads CASSLREGQETQYF. CDR3 DNA sequence: TGTGCCAGCAGCTTGCGCGAGGGCCAAGAGACCCAGTACTTC.

This clonotype was counted only a few times. The V gene is TRBV9, the J gene TRBJ2-1, with D possibly called TRBD1 or TRBD2 (6 bases each). V shed 2 bases and J shed 8 bases, with 14 bases lying between them. Germline V gene sequence: CDR1 SGDLS, CDR2 YYNGEE. The CDR3 consists of 14 residues. CDR3 DNA: TGTGCCAGCAGCGTGGGGGGCTTTCGCGATGAGCAGTTCTTC. It yields the protein CASSVGGFRDEQFF.